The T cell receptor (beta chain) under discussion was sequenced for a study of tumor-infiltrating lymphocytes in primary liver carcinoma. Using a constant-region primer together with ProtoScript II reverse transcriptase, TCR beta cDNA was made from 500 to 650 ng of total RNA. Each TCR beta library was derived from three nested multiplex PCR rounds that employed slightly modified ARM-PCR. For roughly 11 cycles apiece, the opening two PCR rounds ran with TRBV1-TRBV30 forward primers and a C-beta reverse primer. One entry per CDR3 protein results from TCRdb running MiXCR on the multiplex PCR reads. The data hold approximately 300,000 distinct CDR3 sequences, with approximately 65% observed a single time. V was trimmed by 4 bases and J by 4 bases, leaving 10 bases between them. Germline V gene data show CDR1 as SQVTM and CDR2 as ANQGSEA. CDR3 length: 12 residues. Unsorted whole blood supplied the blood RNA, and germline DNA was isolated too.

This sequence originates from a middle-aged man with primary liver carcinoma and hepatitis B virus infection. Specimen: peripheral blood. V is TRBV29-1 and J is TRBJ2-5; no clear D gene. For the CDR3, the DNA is TGCAGCGTTGGGGTGCAGAGAGAGACCCAGTACTTC. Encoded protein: CSVGVQRETQYF. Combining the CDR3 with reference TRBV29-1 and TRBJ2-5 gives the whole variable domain SAVISQKPSRDICQRGTSLTIQCQVDSQVTMMFWYRQQPGQSLTLIATANQGSEATYESGFVIDKFPISRPNLTFSTLTVSNMSPEDSSIYLCSVGVQRETQYFGPGTRLLVL.